This T cell receptor beta chain came from a study of cytomegalovirus exposure and HLA in healthy donors. The study, taken as a whole, reports: Of the V segments, some could not be distinguished, including TRBV6-2 and TRBV6-3, and were excluded.

With 2 bases clipped from V and 6 bases from J, the junction kept 9 bases outside the gene matches. There are 15 residues in the CDR3. Looked up from germline, CDR1 is SEHNR and CDR2 is FQNEAQ (reference sequence). PCR was performed using 60 Vbeta and 13 Jbeta primers. Repertoires were generated with immunoSEQ multiplex PCR, while TCRdb's copy carries only in-frame clones and drops some. The table lists 110,000 to 150,000 clones, approximately 70% of them singletons. Note on this clone: Antigen specificity is unknown.

The source material was PBMCs. The receptor was derived from a woman aged 60-75 years in good health and CMV-seropositive. The chain carries TRBV7-9 and TRBJ1-1, with TRBD1 matching over 7 bases. This chain's CDR3 is CASSLPQGESAEAFF. The CDR3 region has the DNA TGTGCCAGCAGCTTACCCCAGGGGGAGAGCGCTGAAGCTTTCTTT.